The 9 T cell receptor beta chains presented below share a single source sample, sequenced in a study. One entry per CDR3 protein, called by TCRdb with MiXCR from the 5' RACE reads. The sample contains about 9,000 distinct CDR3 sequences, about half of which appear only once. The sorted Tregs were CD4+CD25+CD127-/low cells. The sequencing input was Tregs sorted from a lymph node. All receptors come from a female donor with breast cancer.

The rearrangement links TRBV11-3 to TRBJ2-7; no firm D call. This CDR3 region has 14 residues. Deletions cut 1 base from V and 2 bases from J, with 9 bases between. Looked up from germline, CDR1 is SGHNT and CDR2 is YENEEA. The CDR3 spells CASSLAGDPYEQYF. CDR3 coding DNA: TGTGCCAGCAGCTTAGCTGGGGATCCCTACGAGCAGTACTTC.

CDR3 coding DNA: TGTGCCAGCAGCGTAGGACAGAGCAATCAGCCCCAGCATTTT. It codes for CASSVGQSNQPQHF. The genes are TRBV9 and TRBJ1-5; TRBD1 is a possible D gene (5 bases). V lost 0 bases to trimming and J lost 1 base, with 5 bases between them. In germline, CDR1 is SGDLS, CDR2 YYNGEE. There are 14 residues in the CDR3.

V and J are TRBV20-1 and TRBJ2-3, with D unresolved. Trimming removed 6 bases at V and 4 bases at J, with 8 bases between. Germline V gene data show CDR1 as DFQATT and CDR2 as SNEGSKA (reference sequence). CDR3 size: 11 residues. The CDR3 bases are TGCAGTGCCCCGTCACCAGATACGCAGTATTTT. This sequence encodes CSAPSPDTQYF.

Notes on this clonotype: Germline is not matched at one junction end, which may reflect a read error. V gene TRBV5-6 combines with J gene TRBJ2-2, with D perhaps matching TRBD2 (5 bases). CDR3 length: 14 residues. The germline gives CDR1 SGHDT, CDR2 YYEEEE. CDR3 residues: CASNPFMNTGELFF. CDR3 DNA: TGTGCCAGCAACCCCTTCATGAACACCGGGGAGCTGTTCTTC.

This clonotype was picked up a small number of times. Here the CDR3 reads CSASGQENIGNQPQHF. The CDR3 nucleotides are TGCAGTGCTAGCGGACAGGAAAACATCGGCAATCAGCCCCAGCATTTT. V is TRBV20-1 and J is TRBJ1-5; 7 nucleotides line up with TRBD1. The V segment lost 3 bases and the J segment 2 bases; nucleotides outside the gene matches: 10. The CDR3 contains 16 residues. The germline gives CDR1 DFQATT, CDR2 SNEGSKA (reference sequence).

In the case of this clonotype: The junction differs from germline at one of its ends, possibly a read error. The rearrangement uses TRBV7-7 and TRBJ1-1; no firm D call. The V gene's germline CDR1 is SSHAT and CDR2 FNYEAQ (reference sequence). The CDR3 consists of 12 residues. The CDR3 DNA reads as TGTGCCAGCAGCCTCCAGAACACTGAAGCCTTCTTT. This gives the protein CASSLQNTEAFF. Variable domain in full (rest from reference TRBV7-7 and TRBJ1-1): GAGVSQSPRYKVTKRGQDVTLRCDPISSHATLYWYQQALGQGPEFLTYFNYEAQPDKSGLPSDRFSAERPEGSISTLTIQRTEQRDSAMYRCASSLQNTEAFFGQGTRLTVV.

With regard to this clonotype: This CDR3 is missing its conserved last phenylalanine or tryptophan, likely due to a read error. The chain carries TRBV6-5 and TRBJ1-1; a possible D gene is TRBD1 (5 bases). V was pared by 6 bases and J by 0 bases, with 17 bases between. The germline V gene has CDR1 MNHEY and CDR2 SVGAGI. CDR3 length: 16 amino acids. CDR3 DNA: TGTGCCAGCAGAACCCGGGGCAGTACATTGAACACTGAAGCTTTCCTT. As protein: CASRTRGSTLNTEAFL.

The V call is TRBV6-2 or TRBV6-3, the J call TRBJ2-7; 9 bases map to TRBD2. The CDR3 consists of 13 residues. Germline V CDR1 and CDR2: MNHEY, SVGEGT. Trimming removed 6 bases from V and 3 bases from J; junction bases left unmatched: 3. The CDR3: CASRGSGSYEQYF. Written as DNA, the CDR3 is TGTGCCAGCAGGGGTAGCGGGAGCTACGAGCAGTACTTC.

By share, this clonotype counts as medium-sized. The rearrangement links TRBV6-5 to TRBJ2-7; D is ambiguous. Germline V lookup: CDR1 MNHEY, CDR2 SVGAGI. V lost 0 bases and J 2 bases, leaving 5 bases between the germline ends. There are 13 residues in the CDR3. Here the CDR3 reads CASSYSIAYEQYF. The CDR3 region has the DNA TGTGCCAGCAGTTACTCGATAGCCTACGAGCAGTACTTC.